Listed here are 16 T cell receptor beta chains from one sample, sequenced in a study of T-cell reconstitution after alpha-beta-depleted transplantation in children. Preparation of the TCRbeta library used unique molecular identifiers. TCRdb called the PCR reads again in MiXCR, with one record for every CDR3 protein. This sample has about 200,000 distinct CDR3 sequences, with approximately 8.4% found just once. The sequencing here drew on PBMCs, mostly from graft donor cells, taken 360 days after TCRalphabeta/CD19-depleted stem cell transplant. Receptors originate from a male patient between 2 and 10 years old who had a stem cell transplant for acute myeloid leukemia, so the T cells may come from the graft donor.

This clonotype was recorded a few times. The J gene is TRBJ2-1, the V gene TRBV12-3 or TRBV12-4, with 15 bases lining up with TRBD2. After removal of 3 bases from V and 2 bases from J, the junction contained 8 bases not matched to a gene. The CDR3 length is 19 residues. The CDR3 nucleotides read TGTGCCAGCAGTTTTGGTGGACTAGCGGGAGGGCGGACCTACAATGAGCAGTTCTTC. It encodes CASSFGGLAGGRTYNEQFF.

This clonotype came up a few times. The rearrangement links TRBV5-1 to TRBJ2-1; no reliable D call. Deletions cut 2 bases from V and 9 bases from J, with 15 bases between. Germline CDR1 and CDR2: SGHRS and YFSETQ. The CDR3 contains 14 residues. As DNA, the CDR3 is TGCGCCAGCAGCTTCCGGCAAAACCCGGGTGAGCAGTTCTTC. Translation gives CASSFRQNPGEQFF.

This clonotype has ten or more counts. The chain couples TRBV7-9 to TRBJ2-3; D gene uncertain. This CDR3 is 15 amino acids long. V was clipped by 5 bases and J by 4 bases, with 16 bases between them. Germline lookup yields CDR1 SEHNR and CDR2 FQNEAQ (reference sequence). The CDR3 reads CASSPETAYADTQYF. The CDR3 region has the DNA TGTGCCAGCAGCCCCGAAACTGCATACGCAGATACGCAGTATTTT.

This clonotype occurred many times. The CDR3 region has the DNA TGTGCCAGCAGCCATCAAACCGACGGGGCTTTCTTT. Translated: CASSHQTDGAFF. The rearrangement joins TRBV5-6 to TRBJ1-1; D unclear. Germline CDR1 SGHDT, CDR2 YYEEEE. The V end lost 4 bases, the J end lost 11 bases, and 15 bases lay between the germline ends. The CDR3 length is 12 residues.

The gene calls are TRBV6-2 or TRBV6-3 and TRBJ1-2, with a weak D call TRBD1 (5 bases). The CDR3 loop spans 15 amino acids. The V and J ends lost 4 bases and 6 bases respectively, with 18 bases between them. CDR1 and CDR2 (germline): MNHEY, SVGEGT. For the CDR3, the DNA is TGTGCCAGCAGTTCATTCGGCGACGCCAGGGATGGCTACACCTTC. This sequence encodes CASSSFGDARDGYTF.

This clonotype was recorded at least ten times. J is TRBJ2-1 and V is TRBV12-3 or TRBV12-4; TRBD1 aligns across 9 bases. The CDR3 is 14 amino acids. Germline trimming cut 5 bases from V and 6 bases from J; bases unmatched to any gene: 5. The CDR3 sequence is CASSRTGAANEQFF. The CDR3 DNA reads TGTGCCAGCAGTCGGACAGGGGCGGCCAATGAGCAGTTCTTC.

This clonotype was picked up a small number of times. V usage is TRBV20-1 and J usage is TRBJ2-7; D gene uncertain. Germline V gives CDR1 DFQATT, CDR2 SNEGSKA (reference sequence). This CDR3 comprises 12 residues. Trimming removed 5 bases at V and 9 bases at J, with 17 bases between. CDR3 in DNA: TGCAGTGCTGAAGAGACCGCCTTTACGCAGTACTTC. Translating it yields CSAEETAFTQYF.

In its sample, this clonotype was seen many times. The chain couples TRBV14 to TRBJ2-7, with a weak D call TRBD2 (5 bases). The germline CDR1 and CDR2 sequences are SGHDN and FVKESK. Trimming shortened V by 4 bases and J by 5 bases, and 15 bases separated the two germline ends. The CDR3 loop spans 14 amino acids. CDR3: CASSPYGEFHEQYF. The DNA for the CDR3 is TGTGCCAGCAGCCCCTATGGGGAGTTCCACGAGCAGTACTTC.

The genes are TRBV5-1 and TRBJ2-1, with 13 bases lining up with TRBD2. Per the germline V gene, CDR1 is SGHRS and CDR2 is YFSETQ. This CDR3 has 17 residues. V was pared by 4 bases and J by 5 bases, with 9 bases of the junction left unmatched. The CDR3 here is CASSVRTSGGLHNEQFF. The CDR3 DNA follows: TGCGCCAGCAGCGTAAGGACTAGCGGGGGCCTTCACAATGAGCAGTTCTTC.

This clonotype was recorded many times. The chain carries TRBV20-1 and TRBJ2-1, with 7 bases matching TRBD1. Per germline, CDR1 DFQATT and CDR2 SNEGSKA (reference sequence). J lost 7 bases, V lost 1 base, and 7 bases had no gene match. The CDR3 is 14 amino acids. The DNA for the CDR3 is TGCAGTGCTAGAGGCAGGGGGTTTGATAATGAGCAGTTCTTC. This sequence encodes CSARGRGFDNEQFF.

The V gene is TRBV5-1, the J gene TRBJ1-2; 7 bases fit TRBD1. J lost 1 base, V lost 3 bases, and 3 bases had no gene match. This CDR3 is built from 14 residues. CDR1 is SGHRS and CDR2 is YFSETQ in the germline V gene. The CDR3 is CASSYRDSNYGYTF. CDR3 DNA sequence: TGCGCCAGCAGCTACCGGGACAGTAACTATGGCTACACCTTC.

V and J are TRBV12-3 or TRBV12-4 and TRBJ2-7; maybe TRBD2 (6 bases). The CDR3 is made up of 14 amino acids. Trimming removed 5 bases at V and 3 bases at J, with 14 bases between. CDR3 in amino acids: CASSPGVAGYEQYF. The CDR3 DNA is TGTGCCAGCAGTCCGGGGGTGGCGGGCTACGAGCAGTACTTC.

This clonotype was seen a handful of times. Written as DNA, the CDR3 is TGTGCCAGTAGAACCGGGACTTCGAACACCGGGGAGCTGTTTTTT. Amino acids: CASRTGTSNTGELFF. This chain connects TRBV19 to TRBJ2-2, with D possibly matching TRBD2 (6 bases). The V gene lost 6 bases and the J gene lost 0 bases, with 11 bases spanning the gap. The CDR3 runs 15 residues. Germline V CDR1 and CDR2: LNHDA, SQIVND (reference sequence). Full variable domain (outside the CDR3, taken from reference TRBV19 and TRBJ2-2): DGGITQSPKYLFRKEGQNVTLSCEQNLNHDAMYWYRQDPGQGLRLIYYSQIVNDFQKGDIAEGYSVSREKKESFPLTVTSAQKNPTAFYLCASRTGTSNTGELFFGEGSRLTVL.

This clonotype showed up many times. V gene TRBV4-1 combines with J gene TRBJ2-1; 7 bases are a match to TRBD1. The CDR3 has 16 residues. Germline CDR1 MGHRA, CDR2 YSYEKL. The trim removed 1 base at V and 7 bases at J, leaving 10 bases unmatched. The CDR3 protein is CASSQATGLGLNEQFF. Here the CDR3 DNA reads TGCGCCAGCAGCCAAGCGACAGGGCTCGGTTTGAATGAGCAGTTCTTC.

The table lists this clonotype with many counts. This chain uses TRBV20-1 with TRBJ2-1; a possible D gene is TRBD2 (5 bases). Germline-derived CDR1 and CDR2 are DFQATT and SNEGSKA (reference sequence). The CDR3 sequence is 16 residues long. Trimming took off 0 bases at V and 0 bases at J, with 12 bases between the two ends. This CDR3 reads CSARDEPGSSYNEQFF. In DNA, the CDR3 is TGCAGTGCTAGAGATGAACCGGGATCCTCCTACAATGAGCAGTTCTTC.

Here the CDR3 reads CSVEDPRDREVYGYTF. CDR3 nucleotides: TGCAGCGTTGAAGATCCGAGGGACAGGGAGGTCTATGGCTACACCTTC. The chain carries TRBV29-1 and TRBJ1-2, with 9 bases that match TRBD1. The V gene end was trimmed by 0 bases and the J gene end by 4 bases; junction bases not matched to a gene: 9. The CDR3 length is 16 residues. Germline lookup yields CDR1 SQVTM and CDR2 ANQGSEA.